This T cell receptor beta chain was recovered during a study of T-cell reconstitution after alpha-beta-depleted transplantation in children. Regarding this clonotype: Its antigen is not known.

Unique molecular identifiers were incorporated during preparation of the TCRbeta library. MiXCR was run by TCRdb on the PCR reads, yielding one entry per CDR3 protein. The data contain over 150,000 distinct CDR3 sequences, under 8.5% of them singletons. General study points: The origin of alpha-beta T cells about two months after transplant was reportedly several hundred expanded graft clones.

Sequences were derived from PBMCs, sampled before TCRalphabeta/CD19-depleted stem cell transplant. The sequence was collected from a boy aged 2 to 10 with acute lymphoblastic leukemia, due to receive a stem cell transplant.

DNA for the CDR3: TGTGCCAGCAGCGTAGATAGCAATCAGCCCCAGCATTTT. Its protein is CASSVDSNQPQHF. The rearrangement uses TRBV7-2 and TRBJ1-5; D gene unclear. V lost 5 bases, J lost 0 bases, and 5 bases lay in between. Germline CDR1 is SGHTA and CDR2 is FQGNSA. This CDR3 region has 13 residues.